The 10 T cell receptor beta chains given below trace back to one sample, sequenced in a study of blood T cell repertoires in COVID-19. Some clones are missing from TCRdb's copy, which holds only in-frame ones; the method was immunoSEQ multiplex PCR. This table has 310,000 or so clones, approximately 82% appearing once. The sample consisted of peripheral blood. The receptor source for this set is a woman aged 45-65 years with acute or convalescent COVID-19.

The genes are TRBV6-5 and TRBJ2-1, with TRBD1 matching over 10 bases. Per germline, CDR1 MNHEY and CDR2 SVGAGI. The CDR3 extends over 16 amino acids. The ends lost 2 bases at V and 8 bases at J; junction bases unmatched: 9. CDR3 DNA: TGTGCCAGCAGTTACCGGGGGGGGACAGGGGTACATGAGCAGTTCTTC. It is translated as CASSYRGGTGVHEQFF.

The V and J genes are TRBV12-5 and TRBJ1-5, with D perhaps TRBD1 (5 bases). This CDR3 has 15 amino acids. Trimming shortened V by 3 bases and J by 5 bases, and 14 bases separated the two germline ends. The germline V gene encodes CDR1 LGHNT and CDR2 FRNRAP. CDR3 bases: TGTGCTAGTGGTTTCGGCGGAGGGGTGGATCAGCCCCAGCATTTT. It translates to CASGFGGGVDQPQHF.

The chain is built from TRBV18 and TRBJ2-7; D perhaps matches TRBD2 (5 bases). Germline lookup yields CDR1 KGHSH and CDR2 LQKENI. Trimming cost V 3 bases and J 5 bases, with 14 bases left between them. The CDR3 length is 14 residues. CDR3: CASSPLVPGDEQYF. CDR3 DNA sequence: TGTGCCAGCTCACCTCTCGTCCCCGGGGACGAGCAGTACTTC.

The chain has TRBV12-5 and TRBJ2-7; the match to TRBD1 covers 11 bases. This CDR3 has 14 residues. V lost 5 bases, J lost 5 bases, and 5 bases stayed unmatched. From germline, CDR1 is LGHNT and CDR2 FRNRAP. CDR3 in amino acids: CASGKGQGANEQYF. The DNA for the CDR3 is TGTGCTAGTGGTAAAGGACAGGGGGCGAACGAGCAGTACTTC. The full variable domain, its missing parts supplied by reference TRBV12-5 and TRBJ2-7, is DARVTQTPRHKVTEMGQEVTMRCQPILGHNTVFWYRQTMMQGLELLAYFRNRAPLDDSGMPKDRFSAEMPDATLATLKIQPSEPRDSAVYFCASGKGQGANEQYFGPGTRLTVT.

The gene calls are TRBV14 and TRBJ2-3, with 8 bases matching TRBD2. J was trimmed by 4 bases and V by 4 bases; bases with no gene match: 4. Germline lookup yields CDR1 SGHDN and CDR2 FVKESK. The CDR3 totals 14 residues. Here the CDR3 DNA reads TGTGCCAGCAGCCTTAGCGGGGTCTCAGATACGCAGTATTTT. Its translation: CASSLSGVSDTQYF.

This clone occurred a few times. The chain has TRBV11-2 and TRBJ1-5; a possible D gene is TRBD1 (6 bases). Germline V gene data show CDR1 as SGHAT and CDR2 as FQNNGV. The CDR3 totals 15 residues. V shed 5 bases and J shed 3 bases, with 14 bases lying between them. CDR3 amino acids: CASSTLGQVNQPQHF. The CDR3 nucleotides are TGTGCCAGCAGCACGCTGGGACAAGTCAATCAGCCCCAGCATTTT. Full variable domain (remainder filled in from reference TRBV11-2 and TRBJ1-5): EAGVAQSPRYKIIEKRQSVAFWCNPISGHATLYWYQQILGQGPKLLIQFQNNGVVDDSQLPKDRFSAERLKGVDSTLKIQPAKLEDSAVYLCASSTLGQVNQPQHFGDGTRLSIL.

This clone has just a few counts. The V call is TRBV19, the J call TRBJ1-1, with TRBD1 matching over 11 bases. With V trimmed by 6 bases and J by 8 bases, 11 bases remained unmatched. The germline V gene has CDR1 LNHDA and CDR2 SQIVND (reference sequence). The CDR3 length is 15 residues. CDR3: CASSNAGQGAGEAFF. The CDR3 coding sequence is TGTGCCAGTAGCAACGCTGGACAGGGGGCCGGGGAAGCTTTCTTT.

The J gene is TRBJ1-1, the V gene TRBV9; D is unclear. Per germline, CDR1 SGDLS and CDR2 YYNGEE. Between the trimmed V and J ends, which lost 9 bases and 1 base, there was a span of 7 bases. This CDR3 comprises 11 residues. In nucleotides, the CDR3 is TGTGCCACTACCCGGAACACTGAAGCTTTCTTT. Translated: CATTRNTEAFF.

The chain couples TRBV3-1 (or the pseudogene TRBV3-2) to TRBJ2-3; D unclear. The ends were cut back, 4 bases at V and 5 bases at J, with 10 bases in the middle. The CDR3 consists of 13 residues. In germline, CDR1 is LGHDT, CDR2 YNNKEL (reference sequence). The CDR3 region is CASSPGRGDTQYF. Here the CDR3 DNA reads TGTGCCAGCAGCCCCGGCCGAGGAGATACGCAGTATTTT.

The chain carries TRBV9 and TRBJ1-1; no clear D gene. Trimming left V 3 bases short and J 4 bases short, with 10 bases between. Germline CDR1 and CDR2: SGDLS and YYNGEE. The CDR3 totals 13 residues. This CDR3 reads CASSDPGGTEAFF. As DNA, the CDR3 is TGTGCCAGCAGCGATCCCGGCGGCACTGAAGCTTTCTTT.